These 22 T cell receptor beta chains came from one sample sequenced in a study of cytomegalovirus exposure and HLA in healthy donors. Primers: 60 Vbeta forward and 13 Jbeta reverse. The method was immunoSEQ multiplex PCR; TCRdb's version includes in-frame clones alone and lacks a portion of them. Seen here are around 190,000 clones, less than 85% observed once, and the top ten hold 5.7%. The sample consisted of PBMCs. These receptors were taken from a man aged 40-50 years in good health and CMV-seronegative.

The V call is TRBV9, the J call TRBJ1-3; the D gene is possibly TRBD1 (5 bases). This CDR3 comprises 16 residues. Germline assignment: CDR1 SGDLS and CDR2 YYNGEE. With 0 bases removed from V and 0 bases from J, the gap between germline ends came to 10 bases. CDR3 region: CASSVARTFSGNTIYF. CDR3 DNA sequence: TGTGCCAGCAGCGTAGCACGGACATTCTCTGGAAACACCATATATTTT.

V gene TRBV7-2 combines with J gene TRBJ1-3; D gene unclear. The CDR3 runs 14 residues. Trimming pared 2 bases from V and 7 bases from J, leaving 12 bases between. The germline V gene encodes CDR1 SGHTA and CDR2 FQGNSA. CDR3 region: CASSLSQSVNTIYF. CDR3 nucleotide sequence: TGTGCCAGCAGCTTAAGCCAATCGGTTAACACCATATATTTT.

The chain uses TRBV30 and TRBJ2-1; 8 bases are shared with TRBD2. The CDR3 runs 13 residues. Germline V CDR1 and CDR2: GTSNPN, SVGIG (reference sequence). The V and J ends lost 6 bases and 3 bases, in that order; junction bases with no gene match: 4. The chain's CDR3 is CACKRGNYNEQFF. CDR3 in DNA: TGTGCCTGTAAGCGGGGGAACTACAATGAGCAGTTCTTC.

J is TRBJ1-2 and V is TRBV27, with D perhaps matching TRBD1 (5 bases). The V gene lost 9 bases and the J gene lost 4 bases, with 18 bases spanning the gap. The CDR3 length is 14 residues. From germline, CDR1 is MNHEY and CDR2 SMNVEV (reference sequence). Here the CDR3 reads CASSQAGRGYGYTF. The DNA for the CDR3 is TGTGCCAGTTCCCAGGCAGGGAGGGGCTATGGCTACACCTTC.

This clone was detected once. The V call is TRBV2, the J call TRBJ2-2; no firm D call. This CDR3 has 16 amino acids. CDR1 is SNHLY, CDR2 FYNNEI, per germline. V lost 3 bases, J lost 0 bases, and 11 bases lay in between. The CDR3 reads CASSEQAYSNTGELFF. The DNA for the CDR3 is TGTGCCAGCAGTGAGCAGGCTTACTCGAACACCGGGGAGCTGTTTTTT. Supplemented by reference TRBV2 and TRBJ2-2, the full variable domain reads EPEVTQTPSHQVTQMGQEVILRCVPISNHLYFYWYRQILGQKVEFLVSFYNNEISEKSEIFDDQFSVERPDGSNFTLKIRSTKLEDSAMYFCASSEQAYSNTGELFFGEGSRLTVL.

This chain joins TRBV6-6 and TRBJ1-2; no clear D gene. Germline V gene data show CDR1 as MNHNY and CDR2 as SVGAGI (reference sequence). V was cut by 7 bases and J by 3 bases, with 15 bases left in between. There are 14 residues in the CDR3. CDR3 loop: CASTTSHYYYGYTF. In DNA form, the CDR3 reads TGTGCCAGCACTACCTCTCACTATTACTATGGCTACACCTTC.

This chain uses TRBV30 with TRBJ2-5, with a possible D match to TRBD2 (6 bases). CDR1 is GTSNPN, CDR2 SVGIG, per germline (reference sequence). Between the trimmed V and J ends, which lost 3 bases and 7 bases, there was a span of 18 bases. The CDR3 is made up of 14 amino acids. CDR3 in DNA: TGTGCCTGGAGACTTCAGACTAGATTGGGGACCCAGTACTTC. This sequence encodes CAWRLQTRLGTQYF.

As DNA, the CDR3 is TGTGCCAGCAGCCAAGGGTCATGGGGAGCGGGCGGTACGCAGTATTTT. Residues: CASSQGSWGAGGTQYF. This chain joins TRBV14 and TRBJ2-3; TRBD2 is a possible D gene (6 bases). The ends were cut back, 1 base at V and 8 bases at J, with 19 bases in the middle. This CDR3 has 16 residues. CDR1 and CDR2 from the germline V gene are SGHDN and FVKESK.

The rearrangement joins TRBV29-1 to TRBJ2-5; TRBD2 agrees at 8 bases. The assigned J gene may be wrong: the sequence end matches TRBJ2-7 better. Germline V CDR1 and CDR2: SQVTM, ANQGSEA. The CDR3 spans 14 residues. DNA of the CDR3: TGCAGCGTTGTGATAGGGACTAGTTTCTACGAGCAGTACTTC. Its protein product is CSVVIGTSFYEQYF.

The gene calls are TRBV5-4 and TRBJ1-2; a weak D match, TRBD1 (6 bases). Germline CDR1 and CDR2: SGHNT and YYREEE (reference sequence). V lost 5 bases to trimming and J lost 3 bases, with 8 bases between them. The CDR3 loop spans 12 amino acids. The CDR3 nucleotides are TGTGCCAGCAGGGGGGCCCACTATGGCTACACCTTC. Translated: CASRGAHYGYTF.

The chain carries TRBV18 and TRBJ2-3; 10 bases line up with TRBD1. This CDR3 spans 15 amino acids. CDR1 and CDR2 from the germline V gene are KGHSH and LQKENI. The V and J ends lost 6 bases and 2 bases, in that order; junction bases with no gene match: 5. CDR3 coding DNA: TGTGCCAGCTCGGGGACAGGGGACCACACAGATACGCAGTATTTT. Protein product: CASSGTGDHTDTQYF.

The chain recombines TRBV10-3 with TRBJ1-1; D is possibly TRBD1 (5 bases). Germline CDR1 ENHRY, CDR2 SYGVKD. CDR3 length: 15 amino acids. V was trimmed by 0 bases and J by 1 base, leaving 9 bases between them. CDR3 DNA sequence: TGTGCCATCAGTGAGTCGGCGGGGCAGAACACTGAAGCTTTCTTT. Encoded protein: CAISESAGQNTEAFF.

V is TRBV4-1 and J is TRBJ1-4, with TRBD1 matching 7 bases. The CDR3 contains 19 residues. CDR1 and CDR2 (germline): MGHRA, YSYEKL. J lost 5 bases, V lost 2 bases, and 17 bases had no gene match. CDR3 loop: CASSQIPVNSGTENEKLFF. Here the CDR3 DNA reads TGCGCCAGCAGCCAAATACCCGTCAATTCCGGGACAGAGAATGAAAAACTGTTTTTT.

The CDR3 nucleotides are TGTGCCTGGAGTGTATTGACTAGCGGACAAGAGACCCAGTACTTC. Its translation: CAWSVLTSGQETQYF. The rearrangement joins TRBV30 to TRBJ2-5, with 9 bases lining up with TRBD2. The length of the CDR3 is 15 residues. Germline V gives CDR1 GTSNPN, CDR2 SVGIG (reference sequence). After removal of 0 bases from V and 2 bases from J, the junction contained 4 bases not matched to a gene.

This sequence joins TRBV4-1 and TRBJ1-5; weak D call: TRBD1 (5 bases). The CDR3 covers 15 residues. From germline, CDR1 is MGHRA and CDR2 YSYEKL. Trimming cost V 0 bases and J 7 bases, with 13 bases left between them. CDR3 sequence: CASSQDGGSGQPQHF. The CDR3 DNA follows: TGCGCCAGCAGCCAAGATGGGGGGAGCGGACAGCCCCAGCATTTT.

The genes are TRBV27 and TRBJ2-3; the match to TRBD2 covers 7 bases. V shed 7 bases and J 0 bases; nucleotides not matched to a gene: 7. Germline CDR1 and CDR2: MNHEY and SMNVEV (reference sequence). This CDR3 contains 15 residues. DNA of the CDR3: TGTGCCAGCAAACACCTAGCGGCTAGCACAGATACGCAGTATTTT. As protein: CASKHLAASTDTQYF.

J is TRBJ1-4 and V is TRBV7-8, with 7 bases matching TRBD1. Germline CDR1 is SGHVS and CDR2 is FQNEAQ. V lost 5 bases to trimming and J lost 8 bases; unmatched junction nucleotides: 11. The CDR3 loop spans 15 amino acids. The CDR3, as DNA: TGTGCCAGCAGCCTCCGACAGGGTAATCAAGAAAAACTGTTTTTT. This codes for CASSLRQGNQEKLFF.

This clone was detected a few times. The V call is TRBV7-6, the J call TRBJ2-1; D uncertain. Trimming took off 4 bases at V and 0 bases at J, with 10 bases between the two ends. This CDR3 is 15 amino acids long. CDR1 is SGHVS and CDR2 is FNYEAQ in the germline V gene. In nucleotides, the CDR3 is TGTGCCAGCAGCTCTACGACTGGCTCCTACAATGAGCAGTTCTTC. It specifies CASSSTTGSYNEQFF. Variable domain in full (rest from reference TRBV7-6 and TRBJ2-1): GAGVSQSPRYKVTKRGQDVALRCDPISGHVSLYWYRQALGQGPEFLTYFNYEAQQDKSGLPNDRFSAERPEGSISTLTIQRTEQRDSAMYRCASSSTTGSYNEQFFGPGTRLTVL.

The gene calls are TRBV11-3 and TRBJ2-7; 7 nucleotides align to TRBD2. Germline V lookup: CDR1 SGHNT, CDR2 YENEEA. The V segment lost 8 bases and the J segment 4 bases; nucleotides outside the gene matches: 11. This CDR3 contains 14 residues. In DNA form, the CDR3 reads TGTGCCAGCGCTCAAAACAGCGGGAAGTACGAGCAGTACTTC. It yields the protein CASAQNSGKYEQYF. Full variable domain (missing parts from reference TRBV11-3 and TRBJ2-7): EAGVVQSPRYKIIEKKQPVAFWCNPISGHNTLYWYLQNLGQGPELLIRYENEEAVDDSQLPKDRFSAERLKGVDSTLKIQPAELGDSAVYLCASAQNSGKYEQYFGPGTRLTVT.

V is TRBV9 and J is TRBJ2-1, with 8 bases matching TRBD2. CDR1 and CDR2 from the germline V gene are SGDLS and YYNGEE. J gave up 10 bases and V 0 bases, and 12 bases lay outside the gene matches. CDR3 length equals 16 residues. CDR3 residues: CASSVEGSGGVWEQFF. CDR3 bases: TGTGCCAGCAGCGTAGAGGGGTCGGGAGGGGTCTGGGAGCAGTTCTTC.

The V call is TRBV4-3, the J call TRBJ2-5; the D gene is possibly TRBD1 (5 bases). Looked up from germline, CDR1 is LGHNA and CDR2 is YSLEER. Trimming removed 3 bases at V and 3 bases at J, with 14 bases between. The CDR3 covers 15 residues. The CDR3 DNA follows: TGCGCCAGCAGCCATTCCTCGAGCAGGGAAGAGACCCAGTACTTC. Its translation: CASSHSSSREETQYF.

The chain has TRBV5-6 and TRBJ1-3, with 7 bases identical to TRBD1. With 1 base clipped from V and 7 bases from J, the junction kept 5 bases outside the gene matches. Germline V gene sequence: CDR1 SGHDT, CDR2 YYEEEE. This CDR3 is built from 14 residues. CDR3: CASSLLSRGNTIYF. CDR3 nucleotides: TGTGCCAGCAGCTTGCTATCCAGGGGGAACACCATATATTTT.